This T cell receptor (beta chain) stems from a study of cytomegalovirus exposure and HLA in healthy donors. On the study more broadly: Most genotyped donors, about four fifths of 300 to 400, had Caucasian-associated genetic ancestry.

Study-wide results and caveats: Donors were assumed by presence/absence analyses to have roughly uniform sequencing depth.

A word on this clone: Its specificity is unknown.

The germline CDR1 and CDR2 sequences are SGDLS and YYNGEE. Trimming left V 3 bases short and J 4 bases short, with 13 bases between. This CDR3 is 14 amino acids long. The PCR had 60 Vbeta and 13 Jbeta primers. The method was immunoSEQ multiplex PCR; TCRdb's version includes in-frame clones alone and lacks a portion of them. This sample yields 130,000 or so clones, of which over 70% are seen a single time; approximately 1.5% belongs to the top ten. The J gene is TRBJ2-5, the V gene TRBV9; D possibly corresponds to TRBD1 (6 bases). Source material: PBMCs. The sequence was collected from a woman aged 18 to 35 in good health and CMV-seronegative. CDR3 in DNA: TGTGCCAGCAGCGCGAGGACAGAGAGAGAGACCCAGTACTTC. Translated, it gives CASSARTERETQYF.